The rows below give T cell receptor beta chains drawn from one sample of a study of T cell repertoires in cytomegalovirus infection. TCRdb re-called the reads with MiXCR, one entry per CDR3 protein. The sample has just under 550,000 distinct CDR3 sequences; more than 25% are singletons. The sample consisted of PBMCs. These receptors came from a human donor in good health (CMV status not recorded). Some clones in this sample may be carry-over from other donors' samples. CDR3s include the opening cysteine and the closing phenylalanine or tryptophan. The D gene is left open where the match is weak. Some rows mark clone size as missing; the rest say once, few, many or name a class of expanded clone.

14 TRBJ1-5 many TRBV7-2 TRBD1 TGTGCCAGCAGCGGAAGACAGGGAAATCAGCCCCAGCATTTT CASSGRQGNQPQHF
19 TRBJ2-1 few TRBV11-2 TRBD2 TGTGCCAGCAGCTTACGACTAGCGGGAGGAAAAAGTCTAATAAATGAGCAGTTCTTC CASSLRLAGGKSLINEQFF
14 TRBJ1-1 . TRBV7-9 TRBD1 TGTGCCAGCAGCCCGGACAGGGGGTTCACTGAAGCTTTCTTT CASSPDRGFTEAFF
13 TRBJ2-6 many TRBV7-2 . TGTGCCAGCGGGACCCAAAACGCCAACGTCCTGACTTTC CASGTQNANVLTF
16 TRBJ2-7 . TRBV28 . TGTGCCAGCAGTTTACCGACTGTCACGAACCCCTACGAGCAGTACTTC CASSLPTVTNPYEQYF
16 TRBJ2-3 . TRBV7-2 . TGTGCCAGCAGCTTAGTTAGGAGCGCTCGCACAGATACGCAGTATTTT CASSLVRSARTDTQYF
15 TRBJ1-3 many TRBV7-2 . TGTGCCAGCAGCCTACGACAGGCCTCTGGAAACACCATATATTTT CASSLRQASGNTIYF
13 TRBJ1-4 . TRBV29-1 . TGCAGCGTTGCAGAGGGGTCGAGGGAAAAACTGTTTTTT CSVAEGSREKLFF
15 TRBJ2-1 . TRBV7-2 . TGTGCCAGCAGCTTAGTGGGTGGGGCTGACAATGAGCAGTTCTTC CASSLVGGADNEQFF
15 TRBJ2-1 many TRBV7-8 TRBD2 TGTGCCAGCAGCAAACCGGGACTAGCGGGAGAAATGGAGTTCTTC CASSKPGLAGEMEFF
18 TRBJ1-4 . TRBV15 TRBD1 TGTGCCACCAGCAGGGGGGACAGTTTTGCTACAACTAATGAAAAACTGTTTTTT CATSRGDSFATTNEKLFF
15 TRBJ2-5 . TRBV27 TRBD2 TGTGCCAGCAGTTCCCCCGGCGGGGGTCAAGAGACCCAGTACTTC CASSSPGGGQETQYF
16 TRBJ2-3 . TRBV7-9 . TGTGCCAGCAGCTTAGCGTTGGGACTGCAGGTAGATACGCAGTATTTT CASSLALGLQVDTQYF
17 TRBJ2-1 few TRBV12-3/TRBV12-4 TRBD2 TGTGCCAGCAGTTTACTAGCGGGATTAAGCTCCTACAATGAGCAGTTCTTC CASSLLAGLSSYNEQFF
14 TRBJ1-5 few TRBV12-3/TRBV12-4 . TGTGCCAGCAGCTCTATGTCTAGCAATCAGCCCCAGCATTTT CASSSMSSNQPQHF
13 TRBJ2-1 few TRBV5-5 . TGTGCCAGCAGCTTGGCGGGTGAAGATGAGCAGTTCTTC CASSLAGEDEQFF
13 TRBJ1-1 . TRBV12-5 . TGTGCTAGTGGTTTGACATTAAACACTGAAGCTTTCTTT CASGLTLNTEAFF
14 TRBJ1-5 . TRBV11-2 . TGTGCCAGCAGCTTAGGCCTGGGCAATCAGCCCCAGCATTTT CASSLGLGNQPQHF
13 TRBJ2-1 . TRBV5-8 TRBD2 TGTGCCAGTAAGCGGGAGACCTACAATGAGCAGTTCTTC CASKRETYNEQFF
15 TRBJ2-5 . TRBV7-8 . TGTGCCAGCAGCCCCATCGCAGGGCCTAGGGAGACCCAGTACTTC CASSPIAGPRETQYF
19 TRBJ1-5 . TRBV4-1 . TGCGCCAGCAGCCAAAGCGCAGGGGACTTAGGCACCTACAATCAGCCCCAGCATTTT CASSQSAGDLGTYNQPQHF
14 TRBJ1-2 . TRBV6-2/TRBV6-3 . TGTGCCAGCAGTGCCGATGGGGGACTATATGGCTACACCTTC CASSADGGLYGYTF
18 TRBJ2-1 many TRBV7-6 . TGTGCCAGCAGCTTAGCGCGTTTGGGCAGGTCCCTGTACAATGAGCAGTTCTTC CASSLARLGRSLYNEQFF
14 TRBJ2-1 . TRBV12-3/TRBV12-4 TRBD2 TGTGCCAGCACCCCACGGGACTACGTCAATGAGCAGTTCTTC CASTPRDYVNEQFF
18 TRBJ1-6 . TRBV6-5 . TGTGCCAGCAGTTATATGGACACCCTTAGCTCCTATAATTCACCCCTCCACTTT CASSYMDTLSSYNSPLHF
20 TRBJ2-1 many TRBV7-6 . TGTGCCAGCAGCTTAGTGCCGGCTAGCCAACTGACGAGCTCCTACAATGAGCAGTTCTTC CASSLVPASQLTSSYNEQFF
15 TRBJ2-3 . TRBV15 TRBD2 TGTGCCACCAGCAGCTGGGGTACTAGCGGAGATACGCAGTATTTT CATSSWGTSGDTQYF
20 TRBJ2-3 many TRBV7-2 TRBD2 TGTGCCAGCAGCTTAGTATCGGAGGGACTAGCGGCCCGAGGAGGGGATACGCAGTATTTT CASSLVSEGLAARGGDTQYF
19 TRBJ1-1 few TRBV4-2 . TGTGCCAGCAGCCTCGCACCAGTCCCTAAAACAGGGTTGAACACTGAAGCTTTCTTT CASSLAPVPKTGLNTEAFF
15 TRBJ2-7 many TRBV7-8 TRBD2 TGTGCCAGCAGCTTACGGCGGGAGGGCCCATACGAGCAGTACTTC CASSLRREGPYEQYF
17 TRBJ2-5 . TRBV3-1 TRBD2 TGTGCCAGCAGCCAAGGGGGTTCCGGGACTAGGAAGGGGACCCAGTACTTC CASSQGGSGTRKGTQYF
12 TRBJ2-1 . TRBV6-1 . TGTGCCAGCCGTAGGGCCAGCTATGAGCAGTTCTTC CASRRASYEQFF
16 TRBJ2-5 many TRBV7-2 TRBD2 TGTGCCAGCAGCCATAGACTAGCGGGGCTCCAAGAGACCCAGTACTTC CASSHRLAGLQETQYF
15 TRBJ2-7 . TRBV6-2/TRBV6-3 . TGTGCCAGCATCAAAGGGGGGCGGACAGAAGAGGAGCAGTACTTC CASIKGGRTEEEQYF
16 TRBJ2-4 . TRBV7-9 TRBD1 TGTGCCAGCAGCTTTTTGGGTTCACAGGGGAGAAACATTCAGTACTTC CASSFLGSQGRNIQYF
15 TRBJ2-7 few TRBV20-1 TRBD2 TGCAGTTTTGATCCCGGGACTAGCGGGAGCTACGAGCAGTACTTC CSFDPGTSGSYEQYF
15 TRBJ2-1 . TRBV15 TRBD1 TGTGCCACCAGCAGGGGACAGGGTACGCCAACCGAGCAGTTCTTC CATSRGQGTPTEQFF
12 TRBJ1-3 . TRBV29-1 TRBD1 TGCAGCGGTGGGACAGTCGGAAACACCATATATTTT CSGGTVGNTIYF
15 TRBJ2-1 . TRBV19 . TGTGCCAGTAGTAACAGACCCCTGGCCTACAATGAGCAGTTCTTC CASSNRPLAYNEQFF
15 TRBJ1-3 once TRBV7-8 . TGTGCCAGCAGCTTAGTGGCACCCTCTGGAAACACCATATATTTT CASSLVAPSGNTIYF
15 TRBJ1-4 . TRBV10-3 TRBD1 TGTGCCATCAGCCTGGACAGGGGCACTAATGAAAAACTGTTTTTT CAISLDRGTNEKLFF
15 TRBJ1-2 . TRBV7-9 . TGTGCCAGCAGCTCTGGGGGCAGGGGCGCCTATGGCTACACCTTC CASSSGGRGAYGYTF
16 TRBJ2-2 . TRBV7-2 TRBD2 TGTGCCAGCAGCTTAGGGGGGCGAGCGGGGGCCGGGGAGCTGTTTTTT CASSLGGRAGAGELFF
14 TRBJ2-7 . TRBV6-2/TRBV6-3 . TGTGCCAGCAGTCCTCAGGGAAGCGTCTACGAGCAGTACTTC CASSPQGSVYEQYF
17 TRBJ2-2 . TRBV5-6 TRBD2 TGTGCCAGCAGCTTGGACCTAGCGGTTTCGAACACCGGGGAGCTGTTTTTT CASSLDLAVSNTGELFF
15 TRBJ1-1 . TRBV4-1 TRBD1 TGCGCCAGCAGCCAAGTCGACAGGGTTGGCACTGAAGCTTTCTTT CASSQVDRVGTEAFF
13 TRBJ1-1 . TRBV7-2 . TGTGCCAGCAGCTTTGATGTGAACACTGAAGCTTTCTTT CASSFDVNTEAFF
17 TRBJ2-2 many TRBV7-2 . TGTGCCAGCAGCTTAGAGGCGGAGCCTTGGTCGACCGGGGAGCTGTTTTTT CASSLEAEPWSTGELFF